This T cell receptor (beta chain) was recorded in a study of response to subunit inactivated influenza vaccine. MiXCR, applied by TCRdb to the RT-PCR reads, yields one record per CDR3 protein. The sample shows more than 700,000 distinct CDR3 sequences, approximately 22% of them seen only once. Only a few counts were recorded for this clonotype. Its antigen is not identified. V gave up 6 bases and J gave up 4 bases; unmatched junction bases: 8. This CDR3 is built from 14 residues. Study-level results: Researchers suggested that each seasonal influenza vaccination recruits few new T cells.

The chain couples TRBV12-3 or TRBV12-4 to TRBJ2-7; 8 bases are a match to TRBD2. This clonotype was sampled from a man aged 50-60 years who received an inactivated influenza vaccine. Source: PBMCs from blood, taken approximately 5 days after vaccination. The chain's CDR3 is CASRLSGKYYEQYF. CDR3 sequence (DNA): TGTGCCAGCAGGCTTAGCGGGAAGTATTACGAGCAGTACTTC.